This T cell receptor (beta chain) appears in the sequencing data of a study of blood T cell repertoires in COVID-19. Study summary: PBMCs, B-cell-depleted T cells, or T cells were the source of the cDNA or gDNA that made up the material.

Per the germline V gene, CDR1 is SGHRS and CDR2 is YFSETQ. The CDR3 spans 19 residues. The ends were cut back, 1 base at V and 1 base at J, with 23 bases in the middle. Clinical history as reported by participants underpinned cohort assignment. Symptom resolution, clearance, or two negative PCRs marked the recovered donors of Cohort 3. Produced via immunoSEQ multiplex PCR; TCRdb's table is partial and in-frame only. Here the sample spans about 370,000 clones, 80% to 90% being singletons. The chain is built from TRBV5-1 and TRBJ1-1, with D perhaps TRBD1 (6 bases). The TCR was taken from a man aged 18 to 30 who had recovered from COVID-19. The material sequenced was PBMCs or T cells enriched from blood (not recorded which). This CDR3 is CASSLRPWGRGKANTEAFF. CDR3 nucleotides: TGCGCCAGCAGCTTGCGGCCATGGGGAAGGGGGAAGGCGAACACTGAAGCTTTCTTT. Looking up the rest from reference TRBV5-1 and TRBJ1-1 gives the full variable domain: KAGVTQTPRYLIKTRGQQVTLSCSPISGHRSVSWYQQTPGQGLQFLFEYFSETQRNKGNFPGRFSGRQFSNSRSEMNVSTLELGDSALYLCASSLRPWGRGKANTEAFFGQGTRLTVV.